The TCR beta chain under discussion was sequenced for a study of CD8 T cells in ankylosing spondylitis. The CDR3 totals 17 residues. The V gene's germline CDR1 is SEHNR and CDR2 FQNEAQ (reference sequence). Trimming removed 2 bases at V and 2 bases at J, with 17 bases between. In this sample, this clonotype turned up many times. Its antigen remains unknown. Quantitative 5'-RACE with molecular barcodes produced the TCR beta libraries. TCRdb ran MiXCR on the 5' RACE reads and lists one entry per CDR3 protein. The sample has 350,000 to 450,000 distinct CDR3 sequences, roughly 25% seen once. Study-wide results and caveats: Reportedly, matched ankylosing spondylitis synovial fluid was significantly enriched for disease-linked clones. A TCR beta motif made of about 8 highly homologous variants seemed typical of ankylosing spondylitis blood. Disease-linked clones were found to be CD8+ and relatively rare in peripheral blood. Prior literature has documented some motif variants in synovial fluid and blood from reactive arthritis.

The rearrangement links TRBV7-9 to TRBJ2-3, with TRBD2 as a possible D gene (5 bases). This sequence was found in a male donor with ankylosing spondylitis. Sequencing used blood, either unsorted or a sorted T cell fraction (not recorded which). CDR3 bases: TGTGCCAGCAGCTTAATGCGGGCGGGTTATCTCACAGATACGCAGTATTTT. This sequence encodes CASSLMRAGYLTDTQYF.